Each of the 20 T cell receptor beta chains below was sequenced from the same sample in a study of blood T cell repertoires in COVID-19. Generated by immunoSEQ multiplex PCR, the TCRdb table keeps only in-frame clones and is missing some. This table holds roughly 220,000 clones, about 86% found once. Sequencing used PBMCs or T cells enriched from blood (not recorded which). The source is a middle-aged woman with acute COVID-19.

The chain couples TRBV28 to TRBJ1-2; a possible D gene is TRBD1 (6 bases). Germline V gene sequence: CDR1 MDHEN, CDR2 SYDVKM. This CDR3 contains 17 residues. Trimming took off 3 bases at V and 3 bases at J, with 20 bases between the two ends. The CDR3 sequence: CASSFVRLRRTDYGYTF. The CDR3 DNA reads TGTGCCAGCAGTTTTGTTAGGCTTCGGCGGACAGACTATGGCTACACCTTC.

The chain employs TRBV19 and TRBJ2-6, with TRBD1 as a possible D gene (5 bases). CDR3 length equals 14 residues. The germline V gene has CDR1 LNHDA and CDR2 SQIVND (reference sequence). V was trimmed by 8 bases and J by 3 bases, leaving 11 bases between them. DNA for the CDR3: TGTGCCAGTGCAAGGGGAAATGGGGCCAACGTCCTGACTTTC. It specifies CASARGNGANVLTF.

The chain combines TRBV2 with TRBJ1-6, with a possible D match to TRBD1 (6 bases). The V end was cut by 6 bases, the J end by 4 bases, with 10 bases between. This CDR3 has 14 residues. Looked up from germline, CDR1 is SNHLY and CDR2 is FYNNEI. The CDR3 here is CASSGDKYNSPLHF. DNA of the CDR3: TGTGCCAGCAGCGGGGACAAATATAATTCACCCCTCCACTTT.

This chain links TRBV28 with TRBJ1-2; D is unresolved. Germline loops: CDR1 MDHEN, CDR2 SYDVKM. Trimming took 6 bases from V and 2 from J, leaving 16 bases between them. This CDR3 contains 15 residues. CDR3 sequence: CASSLPVPLNYGYTF. DNA for the CDR3: TGTGCCAGCAGCCTGCCGGTACCCCTAAACTATGGCTACACCTTC.

The V and J genes are TRBV7-2 and TRBJ2-2; D ambiguous. Germline-derived CDR1 and CDR2 are SGHTA and FQGNSA. This CDR3 is 13 amino acids long. V was shortened by 11 bases and J by 4 bases, with 14 bases between the two germline ends. The CDR3 DNA is TGTGCCTCAAGTGCCCTAATCACCGGGGAGCTGTTTTTT. This codes for CASSALITGELFF.

This rearrangement joins TRBV2 to TRBJ1-1; TRBD1 might be the D (6 bases). Between the trimmed V and J ends, which lost 7 bases and 4 bases, there was a span of 19 bases. The CDR3 consists of 15 residues. Per germline, CDR1 SNHLY and CDR2 FYNNEI. CDR3 sequence: CASTKQGPEVTEAFF. The DNA for the CDR3 is TGTGCCAGCACCAAACAGGGTCCGGAAGTCACTGAAGCTTTCTTT.

The chain has TRBV27 and TRBJ1-1; D gene unclear. Per the germline V gene, CDR1 is MNHEY and CDR2 is SMNVEV (reference sequence). The CDR3 covers 15 residues. The ends were cut back, 1 base at V and 1 base at J, with 10 bases in the middle. CDR3 DNA sequence: TGTGCCAGCAGTTTATACGGCGGAACGAACACTGAAGCTTTCTTT. Protein sequence: CASSLYGGTNTEAFF.

The CDR3 sequence: CASSGGGDSYNEQFF. CDR3 DNA sequence: TGTGCCAGCAGCGGGGGAGGAGACTCCTACAATGAGCAGTTCTTC. This chain connects TRBV9 to TRBJ2-1, with D possibly matching TRBD2 (6 bases). CDR1 and CDR2 from the germline V gene are SGDLS and YYNGEE. Deletions cut 3 bases from V and 0 bases from J, with 10 bases between. CDR3 length equals 15 residues.

This chain joins TRBV11-2 and TRBJ2-1; D unresolved. Germline V gene data show CDR1 as SGHAT and CDR2 as FQNNGV. Trimming removed 10 bases at V and 3 bases at J, with 7 bases between. The CDR3 is 11 amino acids. The CDR3 protein is CATSYYNEQFF. CDR3 bases: TGTGCCACCTCTTACTACAATGAGCAGTTCTTC.

This chain links TRBV6-2 or TRBV6-3 with TRBJ1-1; 7 nucleotides match TRBD1. The V gene end was trimmed by 7 bases and the J gene end by 0 bases; junction bases not matched to a gene: 5. The V gene's germline CDR1 is MNHEY and CDR2 SVGEGT. CDR3 length: 14 residues. The CDR3 is CASNPDRLNTEAFF. Here the CDR3 DNA reads TGTGCCAGCAACCCGGACAGGTTGAACACTGAAGCTTTCTTT.

J is TRBJ2-7 and V is TRBV3-1 (or the pseudogene TRBV3-2); the match to TRBD2 covers 7 bases. Germline V CDR1 and CDR2: LGHDT, YNNKEL (reference sequence). This CDR3 spans 18 amino acids. The V segment lost 3 bases and the J segment 0 bases; nucleotides outside the gene matches: 14. The CDR3 nucleotides read TGTGCCAGCAGCCATCTTTCGATGTTAGCGGGCAGCTCCTACGAGCAGTACTTC. This translates into CASSHLSMLAGSSYEQYF.

The chain joins TRBV18 to TRBJ2-2; TRBD2 aligns across 10 bases. The V segment lost 6 bases and the J segment 7 bases; nucleotides outside the gene matches: 11. The CDR3 is 16 residues long. Germline V gene data show CDR1 as KGHSH and CDR2 as LQKENI. The CDR3 spells CASSLSSGGNGGELFF. The DNA of the CDR3 is TGTGCCAGCTCCCTCTCTAGCGGGGGCAATGGCGGGGAGCTGTTTTTT.

The CDR3 DNA reads as TGTGCCAGCAGCTTGAAAGGAGCCGGACTGGGGCAGTACTTC. It codes for CASSLKGAGLGQYF. The rearrangement joins TRBV5-8 to TRBJ2-7; D might be TRBD2 (5 bases). Trimming removed 1 base at V and 9 bases at J, with 17 bases between. The CDR3 runs 14 residues. Looked up from germline, CDR1 is SGHTS and CDR2 is YDEGEE.

The V call is TRBV7-2, the J call TRBJ2-1; 11 bases are shared with TRBD2. The junction had 3 bases not matched to a gene; V was cut back by 1 base and J by 7 bases. CDR1 and CDR2 (germline): SGHTA, FQGNSA. The CDR3 is made up of 15 amino acids. CDR3 in amino acids: CASSLGLAGRNEQFF. As DNA, the CDR3 is TGTGCCAGCAGCTTAGGACTAGCGGGAAGGAATGAGCAGTTCTTC. Variable domain in full (rest from reference TRBV7-2 and TRBJ2-1): GAGVSQSPSNKVTEKGKDVELRCDPISGHTALYWYRQSLGQGLEFLIYFQGNSAPDKSGLPSDRFSAERTGGSVSTLTIQRTQQEDSAVYLCASSLGLAGRNEQFFGPGTRLTVL.

This clone was observed a handful of times. The J gene is TRBJ1-2, the V gene TRBV2; possible D gene TRBD1, 6 bases. Trimming took off 3 bases at V and 6 bases at J, with 11 bases between the two ends. The length of the CDR3 is 13 residues. From germline, CDR1 is SNHLY and CDR2 FYNNEI. The chain's CDR3 is CASSDYREHGYTF. The CDR3 DNA sequence: TGTGCCAGCAGTGATTACAGGGAGCATGGCTACACCTTC.

The J gene is TRBJ2-7, the V gene TRBV28; D is perhaps TRBD2 (6 bases). The V gene's germline CDR1 is MDHEN and CDR2 SYDVKM. The V gene lost 7 bases and the J gene lost 2 bases, with 15 bases spanning the gap. The CDR3 length is 14 residues. The CDR3 region is CASTRKGGTYEQYF. CDR3 DNA: TGTGCCAGCACCCGTAAGGGCGGGACCTACGAGCAGTACTTC.

The CDR3 DNA sequence: TGTGCCAGCAGTTCGGGACAGACTATGAACACTGAAGCTTTCTTT. It yields the protein CASSSGQTMNTEAFF. V gene TRBV6-5 combines with J gene TRBJ1-1; TRBD1 matches 7 bases. The length of the CDR3 is 15 residues. Looked up from germline, CDR1 is MNHEY and CDR2 is SVGAGI. V lost 4 bases to trimming and J lost 0 bases; unmatched junction nucleotides: 5.

The V gene is TRBV3-1 (or the pseudogene TRBV3-2), the J gene TRBJ2-3, with TRBD2 matching over 12 bases. Germline values: CDR1 LGHDT, CDR2 YNNKEL (reference sequence). This CDR3 contains 20 residues. J gave up 6 bases and V 4 bases, and 20 bases lay outside the gene matches. This CDR3 is CASSPRRTLAGGPGYDTQYF. The CDR3 nucleotides read TGTGCCAGCAGCCCCAGAAGAACCCTAGCGGGAGGGCCAGGGTACGATACGCAGTATTTT.

The chain is built from TRBV10-2 and TRBJ1-5; TRBD1 agrees at 7 bases. J was trimmed by 0 bases and V by 6 bases; bases with no gene match: 2. The germline CDR1 and CDR2 sequences are WSHSY and SAAADI. This CDR3 contains 14 residues. The CDR3 reads CASSGTVSNQPQHF. As DNA, the CDR3 is TGCGCCAGCAGCGGGACAGTTAGCAATCAGCCCCAGCATTTT.

CDR3: CASTKGGGFQETQYF. The CDR3 bases are TGTGCCAGCACAAAGGGTGGGGGCTTCCAAGAGACCCAGTACTTC. J is TRBJ2-5 and V is TRBV2; D might be TRBD1 (6 bases). The CDR3 is 15 amino acids. Germline V gene sequence: CDR1 SNHLY, CDR2 FYNNEI. Trimming shortened V by 7 bases and J by 1 base, and 16 bases separated the two germline ends.